This T cell receptor beta chain was sequenced in a study of neurological immune-mediated disorders. This clonotype was detected ten times or more. Trimming removed 7 bases from V and 0 bases from J, with 16 bases in between. The CDR3 has 16 amino acids. The germline V gene encodes CDR1 SQVTM and CDR2 ANQGSEA. TCRdb re-called the 5' RACE reads with MiXCR, one entry per CDR3 protein. The sample lists roughly 60,000 distinct CDR3 sequences; less than 10% were seen once. Indicated time point: longitudinal time-point 2. V gene TRBV29-1 combines with J gene TRBJ2-6, with D hard to call. The TCR sequence derives from a young man in good health. Material for sequencing was PBMCs. This CDR3 is CSAIVVVGSGANVLTF. The CDR3 coding sequence is TGCAGCGCAATAGTGGTGGTAGGCTCTGGGGCCAACGTCCTGACTTTC.